The 29 T cell receptor beta chains in this list originate from one sample, sequenced in a study of OX40 agonist ivuxolimab in advanced cancers. Libraries were prepared by immunoSEQ multiplex PCR; TCRdb keeps only in-frame clonotypes and omits some of them. The table shows tens of thousands of clones, with 80% to 95% occurring only once. Sequences were derived from CD4+ or CD8+ T cells sorted from blood, sampled in a trial of the OX40 agonist ivuxolimab. Receptor source: an adult with an advanced solid tumor such as melanoma, head and neck, liver or kidney cancer.

CDR3 sequence: CASRGGDTRSYNEQFF. The DNA for the CDR3 is TGTGCCAGCAGGGGGGGGGACACTCGCTCCTACAATGAGCAGTTCTTC. This sequence joins TRBV6-6 and TRBJ2-1, with TRBD2 as a possible D gene (7 bases). V lost 6 bases and J 0 bases, leaving 15 bases between the germline ends. The CDR3 consists of 16 residues. CDR1 and CDR2 from the germline V gene are MNHNY and SVGAGI (reference sequence).

The chain employs TRBV7-9 and TRBJ1-3; unclear D gene. This CDR3 has 16 amino acids. The germline gives CDR1 SEHNR, CDR2 FQNEAQ (reference sequence). The V and J ends lost 2 bases and 0 bases respectively, with 11 bases between them. The CDR3 sequence: CASSLRPGTSGNTIYF. The CDR3 nucleotides are TGTGCCAGCAGCTTACGCCCCGGTACCTCTGGAAACACCATATATTTT.

V gene TRBV10-2 combines with J gene TRBJ2-1; tentative D call: TRBD2 (6 bases). The V gene lost 10 bases and the J gene lost 6 bases, with 13 bases spanning the gap. The CDR3 extends over 12 amino acids. From germline, CDR1 is WSHSY and CDR2 SAAADI. CDR3 bases: TGCGCCACCCGACTAGGAGGCAATGAGCAGTTCTTC. Its translation: CATRLGGNEQFF.

The gene calls are TRBV7-2 and TRBJ1-1; 7 bases match TRBD1. The CDR3 runs 13 residues. V lost 5 bases and J lost 8; bases outside the gene matches: 8. Germline-derived CDR1 and CDR2 are SGHTA and FQGNSA. The CDR3 reads CASSLDRVGEAFF. The CDR3 DNA sequence: TGTGCCAGCAGCCTTGACAGGGTAGGGGAAGCTTTCTTT.

The J gene is TRBJ2-3, the V gene TRBV7-2, with D unresolved. This CDR3 spans 14 amino acids. The germline CDR1 and CDR2 sequences are SGHTA and FQGNSA. V lost 3 bases, J lost 1 base, and 8 bases lay in between. The CDR3 reads CASSFIAGTDTQYF. DNA of the CDR3: TGTGCCAGCAGCTTTATTGCGGGCACAGATACGCAGTATTTT.

V and J are TRBV11-3 and TRBJ2-3; D perhaps matches TRBD2 (5 bases). V was clipped by 0 bases and J by 1 base, with 8 bases between them. The CDR3 runs 15 residues. The V gene's germline CDR1 is SGHNT and CDR2 YENEEA. DNA of the CDR3: TGTGCCAGCAGCTTAGAGGGAGCACGCACAGATACGCAGTATTTT. Amino acids: CASSLEGARTDTQYF.

The rearrangement joins TRBV21-1 to TRBJ2-7; the DNA was not used to check the table's D call, TRBD1. TRBV21-1 is a pseudogene segment. This CDR3 has 16 amino acids. DNA for the CDR3: TGTGCCAGCAGCACCGAACCGGGACAGGGTCGCCACGAGCAGTACTTC. As protein: CASSTEPGQGRHEQYF.

The V and J genes are TRBV11-2 and TRBJ2-4, with no clear D. The CDR3 runs to 16 residues. From germline, CDR1 is SGHAT and CDR2 FQNNGV. V gave up 2 bases and J gave up 0 bases, with 11 bases separating them. The CDR3 is CASSLRTVLAKNIQYF. The DNA of the CDR3 is TGTGCCAGCAGCTTAAGAACGGTACTAGCCAAAAACATTCAGTACTTC.

The chain carries TRBV25-1 and TRBJ2-3; weak D call: TRBD2 (5 bases). CDR1 and CDR2 from the germline V gene are MGHDK and SYGVNS. The ends were cut back, 4 bases at V and 8 bases at J, with 10 bases in the middle. This CDR3 is 12 amino acids long. Written as DNA, the CDR3 is TGTGCCAGCAGTGTTAGCGAACCTACGCAGTATTTT. Its translation: CASSVSEPTQYF.

The chain has TRBV9 and TRBJ2-3; D may match TRBD1 or TRBD2 (5 bases each). Looked up from germline, CDR1 is SGDLS and CDR2 is YYNGEE. The CDR3 has 15 residues. V was shortened by 4 bases and J by 3 bases, with 15 bases between the two germline ends. The CDR3 DNA reads TGTGCCAGCAGCAGCCGGGACCGATTAACAGATACGCAGTATTTT. This gives the protein CASSSRDRLTDTQYF.

The chain joins TRBV18 to TRBJ2-7, with a weak D call TRBD1 (5 bases). CDR3 length: 13 residues. With 3 bases removed from V and 5 bases from J, the gap between germline ends came to 11 bases. CDR1 and CDR2 (germline): KGHSH, LQKENI. CDR3 nucleotides: TGTGCCAGCTCACCGGTCCAAGGGGACGAGCAGTACTTC. It encodes CASSPVQGDEQYF.

This clone was counted a few times. The V and J genes are TRBV18 and TRBJ2-7, with a tentative D call TRBD2 (5 bases). CDR1 is KGHSH, CDR2 LQKENI, per germline. With 2 bases removed from V and 7 bases from J, the gap between germline ends came to 15 bases. The CDR3 is made up of 14 amino acids. The CDR3 coding sequence is TGTGCCAGCTCACCAACAGAGGGCCCGGGGGAGCAGTACTTC. It is translated as CASSPTEGPGEQYF.

The chain links TRBV27 to TRBJ1-1, with 9 bases matching TRBD1. V lost 7 bases, J lost 2 bases, and 11 bases stayed unmatched. The CDR3 runs 16 residues. Germline CDR1 and CDR2: MNHEY and SMNVEV (reference sequence). CDR3 amino acids: CASTPGRDRVNTEAFF. CDR3 nucleotide sequence: TGTGCCAGCACGCCCGGGAGGGACAGGGTAAACACTGAAGCTTTCTTT.

The chain employs TRBV5-1 and TRBJ2-2; 8 nucleotides match TRBD1. The germline gives CDR1 SGHRS, CDR2 YFSETQ. With V trimmed by 1 base and J by 7 bases, 9 bases remained unmatched. The length of the CDR3 is 16 residues. This CDR3 is CASSLSGQGSVGELFF. The CDR3 coding sequence is TGCGCCAGCAGCTTGTCAGGACAGGGAAGCGTCGGGGAGCTGTTTTTT.

The chain joins TRBV15 to TRBJ2-7, with 10 bases identical to TRBD2. V shed 5 bases and J 0 bases; nucleotides not matched to a gene: 7. The germline gives CDR1 LNHNV, CDR2 YYDKDF (reference sequence). The CDR3 contains 16 residues. The CDR3 reads CATSRGTSESSYEQYF. For the CDR3, the DNA is TGTGCCACCAGCCGAGGGACTAGCGAGAGCTCCTACGAGCAGTACTTC.

This chain uses TRBV5-1 with TRBJ2-1; 10 nucleotides line up with TRBD1. Trimming removed 4 bases from V and 3 bases from J; junction bases left unmatched: 4. In germline, CDR1 is SGHRS, CDR2 YFSETQ. This CDR3 has 15 amino acids. In DNA, the CDR3 is TGCGCCAGCAGCAAGGGGACAGGGGTCTACAATGAGCAGTTCTTC. It codes for CASSKGTGVYNEQFF.

The table lists this clone with a few counts. At the DNA level, this CDR3 is encoded by other sequences in the same sample as well. CDR3 in DNA: TGTGCCAGCTCACCACCGACGGGTGGGAACACCGGGGAGCTGTTTTTT. This translates into CASSPPTGGNTGELFF. The V gene is TRBV18, the J gene TRBJ2-2; no definite D call. V lost 0 bases to trimming and J lost 1 base, with 9 bases between them. The CDR3 totals 16 residues. Per germline, CDR1 KGHSH and CDR2 LQKENI.

The chain couples TRBV4-3 to TRBJ2-2; 7 nucleotides align to TRBD2. Germline assignment: CDR1 LGHNA and CDR2 YSLEER. With 1 base clipped from V and 4 bases from J, the junction kept 6 bases outside the gene matches. There are 16 residues in the CDR3. The CDR3 is CASSQGRDYFTGELFF. DNA for the CDR3: TGCGCCAGCAGCCAAGGACGGGACTACTTCACCGGGGAGCTGTTTTTT.

The gene calls are TRBV27 and TRBJ2-1, with D perhaps being TRBD1 or TRBD2 (5 bases each). The CDR3 length is 16 residues. Trimming removed 0 bases at V and 2 bases at J, with 11 bases between. The germline V gene has CDR1 MNHEY and CDR2 SMNVEV (reference sequence). The CDR3 region has the DNA TGTGCCAGCAGTTTATCGTGGCAGGGACCCTACAATGAGCAGTTCTTC. It is translated as CASSLSWQGPYNEQFF.

The rearrangement links TRBV4-2 to TRBJ1-2, with a tentative D call TRBD1 (5 bases). This CDR3 region has 15 residues. Germline V gene sequence: CDR1 LGHNA, CDR2 YNFKEQ. V was cut by 0 bases and J by 4 bases, with 12 bases left in between. The CDR3 is CASSQDPGAAYGYTF. The CDR3 DNA reads as TGTGCCAGCAGCCAAGACCCCGGGGCAGCCTATGGCTACACCTTC.

The chain is built from TRBV7-8 and TRBJ2-1; D gene ambiguous. The germline V gene encodes CDR1 SGHVS and CDR2 FQNEAQ. There are 16 residues in the CDR3. Trimming shortened V by 0 bases and J by 0 bases, and 9 bases separated the two germline ends. CDR3 in amino acids: CASSLAARSSYNEQFF. Here the CDR3 DNA reads TGTGCCAGCAGCTTAGCCGCCAGGAGCTCCTACAATGAGCAGTTCTTC.

The chain carries TRBV5-1 and TRBJ2-3; the D gene is possibly TRBD2 (6 bases). In germline, CDR1 is SGHRS, CDR2 YFSETQ. Trimming shortened V by 0 bases and J by 2 bases, and 10 bases separated the two germline ends. The CDR3 is 15 residues long. DNA for the CDR3: TGCGCCAGCAGCTTGGAGGGACTCGACACAGATACGCAGTATTTT. Residues: CASSLEGLDTDTQYF. Drawing the rest from reference TRBV5-1 and TRBJ2-3, the complete variable domain is KAGVTQTPRYLIKTRGQQVTLSCSPISGHRSVSWYQQTPGQGLQFLFEYFSETQRNKGNFPGRFSGRQFSNSRSEMNVSTLELGDSALYLCASSLEGLDTDTQYFGPGTRLTVL.

The chain links TRBV30 to TRBJ2-3; tentatively, D is TRBD2 (5 bases). The CDR3 is 14 amino acids. V lost 3 bases and J 6 bases, leaving 16 bases between the germline ends. Germline loops: CDR1 GTSNPN, CDR2 SVGIG (reference sequence). This chain's CDR3 is CAWSPGVVGDTQYF. The CDR3 region has the DNA TGTGCCTGGAGCCCCGGGGTAGTGGGGGATACGCAGTATTTT.

The genes are TRBV7-6 and TRBJ2-1; 9 bases match TRBD1. This CDR3 is built from 16 residues. The J segment lost 8 bases and the V segment lost 2 bases, leaving 10 bases of the junction unmatched. CDR1 is SGHVS and CDR2 is FNYEAQ in the germline V gene. The CDR3 spells CASSLPGGDRVDEQFF. CDR3 nucleotides: TGTGCCAGCAGCTTACCAGGGGGGGACAGGGTCGATGAGCAGTTCTTC.

V usage is TRBV30 and J usage is TRBJ2-1, with D perhaps matching TRBD1 or TRBD2 (7 bases each). Germline V CDR1 and CDR2: GTSNPN, SVGIG (reference sequence). This CDR3 is built from 15 residues. Deletions cut 4 bases from V and 8 bases from J, with 21 bases between. CDR3 in DNA: TGTGCCTGGACCACAAAACAGGGAGGGGGCCATGAGCAGTTCTTC. This translates into CAWTTKQGGGHEQFF.

The chain recombines TRBV19 with TRBJ1-2; 10 nucleotides agree with TRBD1. CDR3 length: 14 amino acids. With V trimmed by 6 bases and J by 6 bases, 7 bases remained unmatched. Germline V gene lookup returns CDR1 LNHDA and CDR2 SQIVND (reference sequence). CDR3 in DNA: TGTGCCAGTAGGTCGACAGGGGGCGCGGATGGCTACACCTTC. This translates into CASRSTGGADGYTF.

The chain links TRBV19 to TRBJ1-2; no clear D. Per germline, CDR1 LNHDA and CDR2 SQIVND (reference sequence). This CDR3 comprises 13 residues. V gave up 3 bases and J gave up 5 bases, with 10 bases separating them. The CDR3 DNA is TGTGCCAGTAGTATTCGTTCCCAGTATGGCTACACCTTC. Its translation is CASSIRSQYGYTF.

This chain uses TRBV27 with TRBJ2-1, with TRBD1 matching 7 bases. Germline values: CDR1 MNHEY, CDR2 SMNVEV (reference sequence). J gave up 4 bases and V 5 bases, and 23 bases lay outside the gene matches. This CDR3 is built from 20 residues. CDR3 protein: CASSPPPSGSRGKTYNEQFF. In nucleotides, the CDR3 is TGTGCCAGCAGTCCACCCCCGTCAGGGAGCAGGGGGAAGACTTACAATGAGCAGTTCTTC.

The V call is TRBV18, the J call TRBJ2-3; TRBD2 agrees at 12 bases. This CDR3 has 16 residues. Trimming cost V 4 bases and J 3 bases; bases outside gene matches: 5. Germline V gene sequence: CDR1 KGHSH, CDR2 LQKENI. This CDR3 is CASSLLAGGQTDTQYF. CDR3 coding DNA: TGTGCCAGCTCACTTCTAGCGGGAGGGCAAACAGATACGCAGTATTTT. The full variable domain, with the rest looked up from reference TRBV18 and TRBJ2-3, is NAGVMQNPRHLVRRRGQEARLRCSPMKGHSHVYWYRQLPEEGLKFMVYLQKENIIDESGMPKERFSAEFPKEGPSILRIQQVVRGDSAAYFCASSLLAGGQTDTQYFGPGTRLTVL.